A single sample gave rise to the 20 T cell receptor beta chains below, sequenced in a study of CD8+ T cells in alopecia areata. RNA extraction and reverse transcription yielded cDNA as sequencing template. Assay: immunoSEQ multiplex PCR; the TCRdb copy retains only in-frame clones and omits some. The sample holds roughly 250,000 clones, 67% seen once. Material: CD4+ T cells sorted from blood, obtained at week 0. The receptors were gathered from a human donor with alopecia areata.

This chain uses TRBV14 with TRBJ2-2; no definite D call. CDR1 SGHDN and CDR2 FVKESK come from the germline V gene. The CDR3 extends over 14 amino acids. V was clipped by 0 bases and J by 6 bases, with 8 bases between them. The CDR3 sequence is CASSQEEVAGELFF. CDR3 nucleotide sequence: TGTGCCAGCAGCCAAGAAGAGGTTGCCGGGGAGCTGTTTTTT.

The CDR3 DNA reads TGTGCCTGGACCCCCTCTGGAAACACCATATATTTT. Amino acids: CAWTPSGNTIYF. The chain links TRBV30 to TRBJ1-3; D not certain. Trimming shortened V by 4 bases and J by 0 bases, and 4 bases separated the two germline ends. The CDR3 length is 12 residues. Germline V gene lookup returns CDR1 GTSNPN and CDR2 SVGIG (reference sequence).

This clone appeared a single time. The chain carries TRBV30 and TRBJ2-5; D remains unclear. Germline V gives CDR1 GTSNPN, CDR2 SVGIG (reference sequence). The CDR3 contains 15 residues. Trimming pared 1 base from V and 0 bases from J, leaving 12 bases between. This chain's CDR3 is CAWSASVGYQETQYF. DNA for the CDR3: TGTGCCTGGAGTGCCTCAGTTGGGTACCAAGAGACCCAGTACTTC.

The chain has TRBV28 and TRBJ2-5; D remains ambiguous. This CDR3 contains 17 residues. The V and J ends lost 8 bases and 5 bases respectively, with 27 bases between them. Germline lookup yields CDR1 MDHEN and CDR2 SYDVKM. The CDR3 sequence is CASGYKYRAPGSETQYF. The CDR3 bases are TGTGCCAGCGGATACAAATATAGGGCCCCTGGATCGGAGACCCAGTACTTC.

The rearrangement joins TRBV7-2 to TRBJ1-5, with D possibly being TRBD1 (6 bases). Germline V CDR1 and CDR2: SGHTA, FQGNSA. The CDR3 contains 14 residues. Trimming pared 3 bases from V and 7 bases from J, leaving 13 bases between. The CDR3 loop reads CASSFQGREQPQHF. The CDR3 DNA is TGTGCCAGCAGCTTCCAGGGGCGGGAACAGCCCCAGCATTTT.

This rearrangement joins TRBV10-3 to TRBJ2-1; no definite D call. CDR1 ENHRY and CDR2 SYGVKD come from the germline V gene. CDR3 size: 11 residues. Trimming removed 6 bases from V and 5 bases from J, with 5 bases in between. CDR3 DNA sequence: TGTGCCATCAGCGAGAACAATGAGCAGTTCTTC. This sequence encodes CAISENNEQFF.

This clone was observed a handful of times. The rearrangement uses TRBV30 and TRBJ1-1, with D uncertain. Germline lookup yields CDR1 GTSNPN and CDR2 SVGIG (reference sequence). Trimming cost V 2 bases and J 4 bases, with 14 bases left between them. The CDR3 runs 14 residues. CDR3 residues: CAWSRQVGVTEAFF. The CDR3 coding sequence is TGTGCCTGGAGTAGGCAGGTCGGTGTCACTGAAGCTTTCTTT.

This clone was seen a handful of times. V gene TRBV7-2 combines with J gene TRBJ2-3; 9 bases align to TRBD1. V shed 7 bases and J 6 bases; nucleotides not matched to a gene: 8. The CDR3 has 14 residues. Germline V gives CDR1 SGHTA, CDR2 FQGNSA. CDR3 in amino acids: CASIPGQGGDTQYF. CDR3 in DNA: TGTGCCAGCATCCCGGGACAGGGTGGTGATACGCAGTATTTT.

This clone appeared a few times. The V call is TRBV7-9, the J call TRBJ1-6, with D perhaps matching TRBD1 (5 bases). Germline V gene data show CDR1 as SEHNR and CDR2 as FQNEAQ (reference sequence). This CDR3 has 16 residues. Trimming pared 6 bases from V and 6 bases from J, leaving 18 bases between. CDR3 region: CASSFLSGDGNSPLHF. The CDR3 region has the DNA TGTGCCAGCAGTTTCCTTTCGGGGGATGGTAATTCACCCCTCCACTTT.

A few counts support this clone. This rearrangement joins TRBV14 to TRBJ2-6; D might be TRBD2 (6 bases). The CDR3 consists of 13 residues. In germline, CDR1 is SGHDN, CDR2 FVKESK. V gave up 4 bases and J gave up 12 bases, with 13 bases separating them. The CDR3 sequence is CASSPGGRAVLTF. Here the CDR3 DNA reads TGTGCCAGCAGCCCAGGAGGGCGGGCCGTCCTGACTTTC.

The chain carries TRBV9 and TRBJ2-2; 7 bases fit TRBD1. The junction had 5 bases not matched to a gene; V was cut back by 6 bases and J by 3 bases. Germline V gene sequence: CDR1 SGDLS, CDR2 YYNGEE. The CDR3 length is 14 residues. The CDR3 loop is CASNRGVDTGELFF. The CDR3 DNA reads as TGTGCCAGCAACAGGGGTGTGGACACCGGGGAGCTGTTTTTT.

This clone was observed a handful of times. The J gene is TRBJ2-7, the V gene TRBV30; the D gene could be TRBD1 or TRBD2 (6 bases each). CDR3 size: 13 residues. Trimming cost V 5 bases and J 3 bases, with 14 bases left between them. Germline V gene lookup returns CDR1 GTSNPN and CDR2 SVGIG (reference sequence). Written as DNA, the CDR3 is TGTGCCTGGGCCAGGGGACTGAGCTACGAGCAGTACTTC. It is translated as CAWARGLSYEQYF. Full variable domain (rest looked up from reference TRBV30 and TRBJ2-7): SQTIHQWPATLVQPVGSPLSLECTVEGTSNPNLYWYRQAAGRGLQLLFYSVGIGQISSEVPQNLSASRPQDRQFILSSKKLLLSDSGFYLCAWARGLSYEQYFGPGTRLTVT.

Written as DNA, the CDR3 is TGCAGCGTTTCTTGGGCAGGCCAAGAGACCCAGTACTTC. Translation: CSVSWAGQETQYF. The chain uses TRBV29-1 and TRBJ2-5; D gene uncertain. Trimming left V 5 bases short and J 1 base short, with 11 bases between. This CDR3 comprises 13 residues. The germline V gene encodes CDR1 SQVTM and CDR2 ANQGSEA.

The chain is built from TRBV11-2 and TRBJ2-7; TRBD1 is a possible D gene (5 bases). The germline gives CDR1 SGHAT, CDR2 FQNNGV. The CDR3 extends over 13 amino acids. Deletions cut 2 bases from V and 2 bases from J, with 7 bases between. DNA of the CDR3: TGTGCCAGCAGCTTACGACAGACCTACGAGCAGTACTTC. Translated, it gives CASSLRQTYEQYF.

This chain joins TRBV6-5 and TRBJ1-2; no clear D. Germline V CDR1 and CDR2: MNHEY, SVGAGI. V lost 4 bases to trimming and J lost 8 bases, with 11 bases between them. The CDR3 totals 12 residues. The CDR3 is CASSSAGGGYTF. The CDR3 DNA reads as TGTGCCAGCAGTTCTGCGGGTGGGGGCTACACCTTC.

There are a few counts of this clone. This chain joins TRBV9 and TRBJ2-7; D call uncertain. V lost 4 bases to trimming and J lost 4 bases, with 12 bases between them. CDR3 length equals 13 residues. CDR1 and CDR2 (germline): SGDLS, YYNGEE. The DNA for the CDR3 is TGTGCCAGCAGCCCCACCGACCCTTACGAGCAGTACTTC. Encoded protein: CASSPTDPYEQYF.

V and J are TRBV6-1 and TRBJ2-7; D remains unclear. Trimming removed 4 bases from V and 1 base from J, with 11 bases in between. Per germline, CDR1 MNHNS and CDR2 SASEGT. The CDR3 length is 14 residues. The DNA for the CDR3 is TGTGCCAGCAGTGGATCGATGCTATCCTACGAGCAGTACTTC. It is translated as CASSGSMLSYEQYF.

V gene TRBV4-1 combines with J gene TRBJ2-2, with 8 bases fitting TRBD2. The V and J ends lost 0 bases and 7 bases, in that order; junction bases with no gene match: 10. CDR3 length: 17 amino acids. From germline, CDR1 is MGHRA and CDR2 YSYEKL. CDR3 DNA sequence: TGCGCCAGCAGCCAAGATTCCGCGGGGGGTAGACTCGGGGAGCTGTTTTTT. It translates to CASSQDSAGGRLGELFF.

This chain connects TRBV25-1 to TRBJ1-6, with a tentative D call TRBD1 (6 bases). This CDR3 is 13 amino acids long. Germline values: CDR1 MGHDK, CDR2 SYGVNS. Trimming cost V 7 bases and J 7 bases, with 11 bases left between them. CDR3 loop: CASMGQGNSPLHF. The CDR3 DNA follows: TGTGCCAGCATGGGTCAGGGGAATTCACCCCTCCACTTT. Drawing the rest from reference TRBV25-1 and TRBJ1-6, the complete variable domain is EADIYQTPRYLVIGTGKKITLECSQTMGHDKMYWYQQDPGMELHLIHYSYGVNSTEKGDLSSESTVSRIRTEHFPLTLESARPSHTSQYLCASMGQGNSPLHFGNGTRLTVT.

This clone was counted only a few times. The J gene is TRBJ2-6, the V gene TRBV6-1; D perhaps matches TRBD1 (6 bases). Per the germline V gene, CDR1 is MNHNS and CDR2 is SASEGT. This CDR3 has 15 residues. Trimming shortened V by 5 bases and J by 2 bases, and 10 bases separated the two germline ends. The CDR3 loop reads CASSIRGTGANVLTF. The CDR3 DNA is TGTGCCAGCAGTATCAGGGGCACTGGGGCCAACGTCCTGACTTTC.